A single sample is the source of the 3 T cell receptor beta chains below, sequenced in a study of blood T cells in healthy people across ages (dated by TCRdb to about 2015). Receptor amplification or capture employed 5' RACE. Sequencing relied on an Illumina HiSeq 2500. A second PCR of about 7 to 12 cycles was run with a J-beta primer mix and a sample-barcoded 5' primer. The public reads were reprocessed in TCRdb via fastp at Q25 and MiXCR, keeping in-frame beta chains. One record per CDR3 amino acid sequence lists the most common genes and DNA. The sample profile shows about 1.6 million distinct CDR3 sequences; roughly 32% of them were found once. The ten largest clones add up to about 11% of the sample. Input material: blood. Every receptor here comes from a woman aged 25 to 45 in good health.

The chain has TRBV7-9 and TRBJ1-5, with TRBD1 matching 7 bases. This CDR3 spans 15 amino acids. Germline V gene data show CDR1 as SEHNR and CDR2 as FQNEAQ (reference sequence). The V and J ends lost 4 bases and 3 bases, in that order; junction bases with no gene match: 6. The DNA for the CDR3 is TGTGCCAGCAGCTCGGACAGGCGACCCAATCAGCCCCAGCATTTT. This gives the protein CASSSDRRPNQPQHF.

The chain carries TRBV7-2 and TRBJ2-3; 12 bases map to TRBD2. J was trimmed by 6 bases and V by 6 bases; bases with no gene match: 10. The CDR3 has 16 residues. Germline CDR1 SGHTA, CDR2 FQGNSA. The CDR3 DNA is TGTGCCAGCAGAGAATCTAGCGGGGGGGCCACGGATACGCAGTATTTT. As protein: CASRESSGGATDTQYF.

The table lists this clonotype with a few counts. The CDR3 is CSVEGTSGLGDEQFF. The CDR3 nucleotides read TGCAGCGTTGAAGGGACTAGCGGGTTGGGGGATGAGCAGTTCTTC. The J gene is TRBJ2-1, the V gene TRBV29-1; 11 nucleotides match TRBD2. The CDR3 is 15 amino acids. With V trimmed by 1 base and J by 8 bases, 7 bases remained unmatched. CDR1 is SQVTM and CDR2 is ANQGSEA in the germline V gene.